This TCR beta chain is from a study of OX40 agonist ivuxolimab in advanced cancers. Study details: Melanoma, hepatocellular carcinoma, head and neck or renal cell cancer occurred in dose-escalation patients.

Study-level results: Clones of CD4+ and CD8+ blood T cells grew by week 6 at doses of 0.1 to 3.0 mg/kg.

As to this clone: Its specificity is not known.

Clones were read by immunoSEQ multiplex PCR, and TCRdb kept only the in-frame ones, dropping some. The sample lists 90,000 to 100,000 clones; approximately 88% were seen once. V was clipped by 5 bases and J by 5 bases, with 12 bases between them. This CDR3 contains 13 residues. Germline-derived CDR1 and CDR2 are MNHEY and SMNVEV (reference sequence). The source of this sequence is an adult with an advanced solid tumor such as melanoma, head and neck, liver or kidney cancer. This specimen was CD4+ or CD8+ T cells sorted from blood, taken in a trial of the OX40 agonist ivuxolimab. The gene calls are TRBV27 and TRBJ1-2, with D possibly being TRBD1 (5 bases). The CDR3 protein is CASSPRGPYGYTF. The DNA of the CDR3 is TGTGCCAGCAGTCCTAGGGGACCGTATGGCTACACCTTC.